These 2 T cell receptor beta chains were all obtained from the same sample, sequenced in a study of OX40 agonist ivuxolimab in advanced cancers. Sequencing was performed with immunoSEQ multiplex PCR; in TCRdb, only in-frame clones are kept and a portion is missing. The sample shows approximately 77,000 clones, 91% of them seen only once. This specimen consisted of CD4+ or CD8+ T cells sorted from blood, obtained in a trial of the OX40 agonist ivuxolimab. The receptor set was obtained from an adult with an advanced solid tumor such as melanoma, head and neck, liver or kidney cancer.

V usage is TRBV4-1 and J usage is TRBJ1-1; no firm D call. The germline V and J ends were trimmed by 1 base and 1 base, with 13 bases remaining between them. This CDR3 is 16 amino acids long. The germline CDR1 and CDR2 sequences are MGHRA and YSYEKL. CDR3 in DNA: TGCGCCAGCAGCCAAGCCCCCTTACGAGGGAACACTGAAGCTTTCTTT. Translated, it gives CASSQAPLRGNTEAFF.

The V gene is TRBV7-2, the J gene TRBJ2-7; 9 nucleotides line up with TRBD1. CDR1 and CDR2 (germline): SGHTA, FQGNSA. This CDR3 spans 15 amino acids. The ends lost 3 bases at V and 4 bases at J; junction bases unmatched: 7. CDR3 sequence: CASSFNRGPGYEQYF. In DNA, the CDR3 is TGTGCCAGCAGCTTTAACAGGGGGCCTGGATACGAGCAGTACTTC.